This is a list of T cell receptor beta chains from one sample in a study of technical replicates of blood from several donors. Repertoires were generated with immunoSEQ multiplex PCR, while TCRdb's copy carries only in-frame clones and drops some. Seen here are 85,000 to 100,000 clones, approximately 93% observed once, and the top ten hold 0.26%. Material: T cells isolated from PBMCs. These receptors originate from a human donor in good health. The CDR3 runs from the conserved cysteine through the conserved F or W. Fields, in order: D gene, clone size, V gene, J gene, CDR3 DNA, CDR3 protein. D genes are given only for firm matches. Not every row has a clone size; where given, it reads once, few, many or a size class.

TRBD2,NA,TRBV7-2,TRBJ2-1,TGTGCCAGCAGCTTAGTTACCGGGGGGGCCTACAATGAGCAGTTCTTC,CASSLVTGGAYNEQFF
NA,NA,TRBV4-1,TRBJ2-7,TGCGCCAGCAGCCAACAGGGCGGCTACGAGCAGTACTTC,CASSQQGGYEQYF
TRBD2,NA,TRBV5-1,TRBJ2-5,TGCGCCAGCAAAGGCGGGAGAGCCCCAGAGACCCAGTACTTC,CASKGGRAPETQYF
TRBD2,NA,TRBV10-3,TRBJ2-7,TGTGCCATCAGTGGGGGGACTAGCGACCCGCATTCCTACGAGCAGTACTTC,CAISGGTSDPHSYEQYF
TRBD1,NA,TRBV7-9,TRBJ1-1,TGTGCCAGCAGCTCGACGGGACAGGGGGCCACTGAAGCTTTCTTT,CASSSTGQGATEAFF
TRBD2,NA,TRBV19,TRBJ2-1,TGTGCCAGTAAGCCTAGCGGGGACGGGGCCTACAATGAGCAGTTCTTC,CASKPSGDGAYNEQFF
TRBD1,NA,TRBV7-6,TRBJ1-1,TGTGCCAGCAGCTTAGAAATAGGGACAGGTGACATGAACACTGAAGCTTTCTTT,CASSLEIGTGDMNTEAFF
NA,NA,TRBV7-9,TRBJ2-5,TGTGCCAGCAGCTCCCCTTACGAGGGAGGGGGAGAGACCCAGTACTTC,CASSSPYEGGGETQYF
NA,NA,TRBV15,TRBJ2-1,TGTGCCACCAGCAGTCCCGGGGCAGGGAGGCACAATGAGCAGTTCTTC,CATSSPGAGRHNEQFF
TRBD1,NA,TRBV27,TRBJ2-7,TGTGCCAGCAGTTTACCGCCCCGGACAGGGTATGTCGAGCAGTACTTC,CASSLPPRTGYVEQYF
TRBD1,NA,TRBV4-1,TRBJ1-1,TGCGCCAGCAGCCACCAACCCTTAGAACAGGGGGGTGCTGAAGCTTTCTTT,CASSHQPLEQGGAEAFF
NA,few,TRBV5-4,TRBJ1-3,TGTGCCAGCAGCGGAGGCGCGGTGAACACCATATATTTT,CASSGGAVNTIYF
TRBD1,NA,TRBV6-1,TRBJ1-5,TGTGCCAGCAGACAGGGGGGGAATAGCAATCAGCCCCAGCATTTT,CASRQGGNSNQPQHF
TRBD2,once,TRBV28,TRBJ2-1,TGTGCCAGCAGTTTATACGGGACTAGCCCGTTCTTC,CASSLYGTSPFF
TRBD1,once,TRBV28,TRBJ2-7,TGTGCCAGCAGGCCGGGACAGGGGTCCTACGAGCAGTACTTC,CASRPGQGSYEQYF
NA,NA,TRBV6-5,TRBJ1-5,TGTGCCAGCAGTTACTCTCCAAGCAATCAGCCCCAGCATTTT,CASSYSPSNQPQHF
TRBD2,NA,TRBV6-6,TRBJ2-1,TGTGCCAGCAGTTACTCCGGGACTAGGTACAATGAGCAGTTCTTC,CASSYSGTRYNEQFF
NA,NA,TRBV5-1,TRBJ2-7,TGCGCCAGCAGTCCGGTTGGTGTCATTTCCTACGAGCAGTACTTC,CASSPVGVISYEQYF
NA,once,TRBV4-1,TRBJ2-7,TGCGCCAGCAGCCACGGGCAGGGGAGATACGAGCAGTACTTC,CASSHGQGRYEQYF
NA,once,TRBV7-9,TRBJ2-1,TGTGCCAGCAGCTCGCTAGGAGACAATGAGCAGTTCTTC,CASSSLGDNEQFF
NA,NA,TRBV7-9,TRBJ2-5,TGTGCCAGCAGCTCCACCAGGGGACAAGAGACCCAGTACTTC,CASSSTRGQETQYF
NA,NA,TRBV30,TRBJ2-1,TGTGCCTGGAGGAAGAGAAATGAGCAGTTCTTC,CAWRKRNEQFF
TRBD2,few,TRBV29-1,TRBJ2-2,TGCAGTGCGAGCGGGAGCGTCCTCACCGGGGAGCTGTTTTTT,CSASGSVLTGELFF
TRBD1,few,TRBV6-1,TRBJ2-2,TGTGCCAGCAGGAGACAGGGGCGGTACACCGGGGAGCTGTTTTTT,CASRRQGRYTGELFF
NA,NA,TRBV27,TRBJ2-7,TGTGCCAGCAGTTTAGGGCGGGAAATCTCCTACGAGCAGTACTTC,CASSLGREISYEQYF
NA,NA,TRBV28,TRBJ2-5,TGTGCCAGCAGTTGGGGAGGGGGGTCAGAGACCCAGTACTTC,CASSWGGGSETQYF